Following are 23 T cell receptor beta chains from one sample sequenced in a study of beta chain features in type 1 diabetes. Isolated RNA was reverse transcribed in full, so expressed TCRB transcripts were sequenced. Clones were sequenced by immunoSEQ multiplex PCR, and TCRdb holds only the in-frame ones, with some missing. The table shows roughly 380,000 clones, with roughly 21% occurring only once. The source material was naive CD4+ T cells from blood. All receptors derive from a woman younger than 35 in good health.

This clone has only a few counts. CDR3 sequence: CSVGGGPNTEAFF. CDR3 coding DNA: TGCAGCGTGGGCGGGGGGCCGAACACTGAAGCTTTCTTT. The chain couples TRBV29-1 to TRBJ1-1, with a weak D call TRBD1 (6 bases). V was clipped by 6 bases and J by 1 base, with 12 bases between them. Per germline, CDR1 SQVTM and CDR2 ANQGSEA. The CDR3 length is 13 residues.

V is TRBV7-2 and J is TRBJ2-3, with D maybe TRBD1 (6 bases). Germline V lookup: CDR1 SGHTA, CDR2 FQGNSA. This CDR3 has 12 amino acids. Trimming removed 7 bases from V and 3 bases from J, with 8 bases in between. The CDR3 reads CASTTGTDTQYF. CDR3 DNA: TGTGCCAGCACCACAGGGACAGATACGCAGTATTTT.

This clone was found a few times. The rearrangement uses TRBV10-3 and TRBJ1-1, with a possible D match to TRBD1 (5 bases). The V gene's germline CDR1 is ENHRY and CDR2 SYGVKD. The CDR3 loop spans 12 amino acids. With 10 bases removed from V and 5 bases from J, the gap between germline ends came to 14 bases. The CDR3 spells CATLGEGTEAFF. The CDR3 coding sequence is TGTGCCACCCTAGGGGAGGGGACTGAAGCTTTCTTT.

The chain recombines TRBV7-8 with TRBJ1-2; TRBD1 matches 7 bases. J lost 5 bases, V lost 6 bases, and 3 bases had no gene match. CDR3 length: 12 residues. CDR1 and CDR2 from the germline V gene are SGHVS and FQNEAQ. CDR3 protein: CASSRQGYGYTF. The CDR3 region has the DNA TGTGCCAGCAGTAGACAGGGTTATGGCTACACCTTC.

This clone was observed a few times. This chain uses TRBV11-2 with TRBJ1-4; D perhaps matches TRBD1 (6 bases). Germline CDR1 is SGHAT and CDR2 is FQNNGV. V was cut by 5 bases and J by 0 bases, with 10 bases left in between. The CDR3 has 15 residues. The DNA for the CDR3 is TGTGCCAGCAGCCTGCGGACAGCAACTAATGAAAAACTGTTTTTT. Its protein is CASSLRTATNEKLFF.

This clone appeared a few times. This chain joins TRBV14 and TRBJ2-7; 8 bases agree with TRBD1. J was trimmed by 6 bases and V by 6 bases; bases with no gene match: 10. The CDR3 has 14 amino acids. Germline CDR1 SGHDN, CDR2 FVKESK. The CDR3 DNA reads TGTGCCAGCAGTCGTAACAGGGGGAATTTCGAGCAGTACTTC. Encoded protein: CASSRNRGNFEQYF. Using reference TRBV14 and TRBJ2-7 for the parts outside the CDR3, the full variable domain is EAGVTQFPSHSVIEKGQTVTLRCDPISGHDNLYWYRRVMGKEIKFLLHFVKESKQDESGMPNNRFLAERTGGTYSTLKVQPAELEDSGVYFCASSRNRGNFEQYFGPGTRLTVT.

This clone was picked up a small number of times. This sequence joins TRBV18 and TRBJ1-2; weak D call: TRBD1 (6 bases). Germline assignment: CDR1 KGHSH and CDR2 LQKENI. V was clipped by 9 bases and J by 5 bases, with 16 bases between them. This CDR3 is built from 13 residues. The CDR3 sequence is CASYHDRTYGYTF. CDR3 in DNA: TGTGCCAGTTACCACGACAGGACATATGGCTACACCTTC.

In its sample, this clone was seen a few times. The genes are TRBV4-1 and TRBJ1-2, with D maybe TRBD1 (6 bases). Trimming pared 11 bases from V and 0 bases from J, leaving 19 bases between. The germline V gene encodes CDR1 MGHRA and CDR2 YSYEKL. This CDR3 spans 15 amino acids. The CDR3 DNA is TGCGCCGTACAGGGCCCCCGGGCCGCTAACTATGGCTACACCTTC. It specifies CAVQGPRAANYGYTF.

This clone has a handful of counts. The CDR3 loop is CASSAWRGDTGELFF. CDR3 DNA sequence: TGTGCCAGCAGTGCGTGGAGGGGAGACACCGGGGAGCTGTTTTTT. The chain couples TRBV2 to TRBJ2-2; TRBD2 is a possible D gene (6 bases). The V end lost 4 bases, the J end lost 3 bases, and 12 bases lay between the germline ends. Germline V gene data show CDR1 as SNHLY and CDR2 as FYNNEI. The CDR3 has 15 amino acids.

The chain uses TRBV5-6 and TRBJ2-7; possible D gene TRBD2, 6 bases. V lost 0 bases, J lost 3 bases, and 13 bases lay in between. The CDR3 totals 15 residues. Germline V gives CDR1 SGHDT, CDR2 YYEEEE. CDR3 sequence: CASSLGNGGNYEQYF. As DNA, the CDR3 is TGTGCCAGCAGCTTGGGGAACGGAGGGAACTACGAGCAGTACTTC.

This clone has only a few counts. The chain employs TRBV6-5 and TRBJ2-5, with 12 bases identical to TRBD1. CDR1 is MNHEY and CDR2 is SVGAGI in the germline V gene. The junction had 3 bases not matched to a gene; V was cut back by 6 bases and J by 4 bases. This CDR3 has 14 residues. CDR3 loop: CASSWDRGRETQYF. The CDR3 coding sequence is TGTGCCAGCAGCTGGGACAGGGGGCGAGAGACCCAGTACTTC.

The chain couples TRBV10-2 to TRBJ1-4; no clear D gene. CDR3 length: 16 amino acids. CDR1 and CDR2 (germline): WSHSY, SAAADI. Trimming removed 1 base at V and 1 base at J, with 10 bases between. Here the CDR3 reads CASSELSPRTNEKLFF. CDR3 nucleotides: TGCGCCAGCAGTGAGTTGTCTCCTAGAACTAATGAAAAACTGTTTTTT.

The chain employs TRBV19 and TRBJ2-2, with TRBD2 as a possible D gene (5 bases). Trimming took 7 bases from V and 4 from J, leaving 10 bases between them. Germline values: CDR1 LNHDA, CDR2 SQIVND (reference sequence). The CDR3 totals 13 residues. The CDR3 spells CASTTTFTGELFF. In DNA form, the CDR3 reads TGTGCCAGTACGACTACATTCACCGGGGAGCTGTTTTTT.

This chain uses TRBV5-1 with TRBJ2-3; TRBD1 might be the D (6 bases). V dropped 0 bases and J dropped 2 bases, with 7 bases sitting between them. There are 14 residues in the CDR3. Germline loops: CDR1 SGHRS, CDR2 YFSETQ. CDR3 amino acids: CASSLEGVTDTQYF. CDR3 bases: TGCGCCAGCAGCTTGGAGGGGGTCACAGATACGCAGTATTTT.

CDR3 protein: CSAGTALLEQYF. CDR3 coding DNA: TGCAGCGCCGGGACAGCGTTGCTGGAGCAGTACTTC. The chain carries TRBV29-1 and TRBJ2-7, with 7 bases that match TRBD1. CDR3 length: 12 amino acids. V was pared by 7 bases and J by 7 bases, with 10 bases of the junction left unmatched. The germline gives CDR1 SQVTM, CDR2 ANQGSEA.

This chain uses TRBV29-1 with TRBJ2-5, with 7 bases lining up with TRBD2. Germline CDR1 reads SQVTM; CDR2 reads ANQGSEA. This CDR3 has 13 residues. The J segment lost 1 base and the V segment lost 8 bases, leaving 7 bases of the junction unmatched. CDR3 bases: TGCAGCACTCTGAGGACTAGCCAAGAGACCCAGTACTTC. Protein sequence: CSTLRTSQETQYF.

This clone was observed a handful of times. The CDR3 reads CASSSGQSDTQYF. The CDR3 coding sequence is TGTGCCAGCAGCTCGGGACAGTCAGATACGCAGTATTTT. V and J are TRBV7-2 and TRBJ2-3; 7 nucleotides agree with TRBD1. The V gene's germline CDR1 is SGHTA and CDR2 FQGNSA. There are 13 residues in the CDR3. With 4 bases clipped from V and 4 bases from J, the junction kept 2 bases outside the gene matches.

This rearrangement joins TRBV7-2 to TRBJ2-7, with 11 nucleotides matching TRBD1. CDR1 SGHTA and CDR2 FQGNSA come from the germline V gene. Trimming at V came to 5 bases and at J to 2 bases, leaving 2 bases not matched to a gene. This CDR3 comprises 14 residues. The CDR3 DNA reads TGTGCCAGCAGCCGGGACAGGGGGGCCTACGAGCAGTACTTC. It encodes CASSRDRGAYEQYF.

Only a few counts were recorded for this clone. The chain employs TRBV7-2 and TRBJ2-1, with 12 bases aligning to TRBD1. Looked up from germline, CDR1 is SGHTA and CDR2 is FQGNSA. With V trimmed by 5 bases and J by 7 bases, 6 bases remained unmatched. The CDR3 totals 15 residues. This chain's CDR3 is CASSPGTGGPNEQFF. CDR3 nucleotides: TGTGCCAGCAGCCCCGGGACAGGGGGCCCAAATGAGCAGTTCTTC.

V gene TRBV6-5 combines with J gene TRBJ2-3; no definite D call. Trimming left V 7 bases short and J 4 bases short, with 6 bases between. CDR1 and CDR2 (germline): MNHEY, SVGAGI. The CDR3 runs 11 residues. The CDR3 here is CASTLSDTQYF. CDR3 nucleotide sequence: TGTGCCAGCACATTGTCAGATACGCAGTATTTT.

This clone was counted a few times. The rearrangement joins TRBV5-1 to TRBJ1-1; D possibly corresponds to TRBD1 (6 bases). CDR1 is SGHRS and CDR2 is YFSETQ in the germline V gene. V was shortened by 5 bases and J by 1 base, with 12 bases between the two germline ends. The CDR3 covers 14 residues. The CDR3 nucleotides read TGCGCCAGCAGGCCCGGGACATCGAACACTGAAGCTTTCTTT. Encoded protein: CASRPGTSNTEAFF.

The chain has TRBV4-2 and TRBJ1-6, with TRBD1 matching 10 bases. Germline V gene lookup returns CDR1 LGHNA and CDR2 YNFKEQ. Trimming at V came to 1 base and at J to 9 bases, leaving 3 bases not matched to a gene. CDR3 length: 15 residues. For the CDR3, the DNA is TGTGCCAGCAGCCAAGTTGGACAGGGGGGTTCACCCCTCCACTTT. Translating it yields CASSQVGQGGSPLHF.

The chain has TRBV6-5 and TRBJ1-3; 10 nucleotides align to TRBD1. The CDR3 has 15 amino acids. The V gene's germline CDR1 is MNHEY and CDR2 SVGAGI. The J segment lost 2 bases and the V segment lost 6 bases, leaving 4 bases of the junction unmatched. The CDR3 DNA is TGTGCCAGCAGGAATGGACAGGGGGCTGGAAACACCATATATTTT. The encoded protein is CASRNGQGAGNTIYF.